Listed below are T cell receptor beta chains from one sample, sequenced in a study of cytomegalovirus exposure and HLA in healthy donors. Sequencing was performed with immunoSEQ multiplex PCR; in TCRdb, only in-frame clones are kept and a portion is missing. The sample contains about 200,000 clones, 65% to 80% of which appear only once. The specimen was PBMCs. These receptors all stem from a man aged 50-59 years in good health and CMV-seronegative. CDR3s include the opening cysteine and the closing phenylalanine or tryptophan. D genes are given only for firm matches. Expanded clones are given a class, and other clones once, few, many or no size at all.

V	J	D	size	DNA	CDR3
TRBV18	TRBJ2-3	TRBD2	.	TGTGCCAGCTCTGCACTAGCGGCTAGCACAGATACGCAGTATTTT	CASSALAASTDTQYF
TRBV2	TRBJ2-2	TRBD2	.	TGTGCCAGCAGGGCTAGCGGGATCACCGGGGAGCTGTTTTTT	CASRASGITGELFF
TRBV19	TRBJ2-1	TRBD2	once	TGTGCCAGTAGTATGAGGACTAGCTCCTCCTACAATGAGCAGTTCTTC	CASSMRTSSSYNEQFF
TRBV6-5	TRBJ1-2	.	.	TGTGCCAGCAGTTCCGAGTGGTCCGATCGCTACACCTTC	CASSSEWSDRYTF
TRBV5-6	TRBJ2-3	TRBD2	.	TGTGCCAGCAGCTTGTACCTAGCGGGAGTAACAGATACGCAGTATTTT	CASSLYLAGVTDTQYF
TRBV6-1	TRBJ1-2	.	.	TGTGCCAGCAGTGGGGGGGGAAACTATGGCTACACTTTC	CASSGGGNYGYTF
TRBV15	TRBJ2-5	.	.	TGTGCCACCAGCAGAGGGGGCGGAAACCTTTTCGAGACCCAGTACTTC	CATSRGGGNLFETQYF
TRBV9	TRBJ2-1	TRBD2	.	TGTGCCAGCAGCGTAGTACCCCTAGCGGGAGGGTTCGATGAGCAGTTCTTC	CASSVVPLAGGFDEQFF
TRBV28	TRBJ2-2	.	.	TGTGCCAGCAGTTTATGGGGAGCCGGCACCGGGGAGCTGTTTTTT	CASSLWGAGTGELFF
TRBV28	TRBJ1-5	TRBD1	.	TGTGCCAGCAGGGGGACAGGGAATCAGCCCCAGCATTTT	CASRGTGNQPQHF
TRBV7-2	TRBJ1-5	.	.	TGTGCCAGCGGCGGGTATGATCAGCCCCAGCATTTT	CASGGYDQPQHF
TRBV6-6	TRBJ2-1	TRBD2	.	TGTGCCAGCAGTTATAGCGGGAGGGCCGAGAATGAGCAGTTCTTC	CASSYSGRAENEQFF
TRBV6-1	TRBJ1-5	.	.	TGTGCCAGCAGTGAAGCTTGGGGGGATCAGCCCCAGCATTTT	CASSEAWGDQPQHF